This TCR beta chain was documented in a study of blood T cells in healthy people across ages (dated by TCRdb to the mid-2010s). Some background on the complete study: In model experiments, template switching captured about one uniquely barcoded TCR beta cDNA molecule for every two T cells. The study measured age-related changes in TCR beta repertoire diversity using deep sequencing normalized with unique cDNA molecular identifiers. Four age groups were formed from the donors: young (average approximately 15 years), middle-aged (just under 40), aged (roughly 56) and long-lived (approximately 80). Using the same blood draw, the study looked at two additional independent replicas of 1 million unique cDNA reads for two donors, one aged 18 to 29 and the other aged 80 or older.

General findings and caveats noted by the study authors: As age increased, observed TCR beta diversity per million T cells dropped in a roughly linear way, and a significant reduction was already evident by age about 40. The long-lived group showed more naive CD4+ T cells, fewer expanded clones and increased TCR diversity than the aged group, suggesting age selection. Since profiling was done on bulk unsorted PBMCs, naive and antigen-experienced compartments could not be conclusively compared. Because the CMV infection status of the donors was unknown, age-related changes in expanded clonotypes may potentially have been confounded. Estimates of total diversity based on one million sequenced T cells were considered lower bounds and underestimates. Observed TCR beta diversity correlated strongly with the percentage of naive T cells measured by flow cytometry.

Systemically healthy Caucasian individuals from Russia, some 38 in total and aged roughly 6 to 100 years, were included as donors. Approximately 9.3 milliliters of peripheral blood were drawn from each donor into EDTA-treated Vacutainer tubes. Ficoll-Paque density-gradient centrifugation was used to isolate PBMCs, with at least 7 million per sample. Total RNA, at least 5.5 micrograms per sample, was extracted from PBMCs with Trizol reagent. For every donor, flow cytometry on a PBMC aliquot measured the percentage of naive CD45RAhigh/CD27high T cells. The library was prepared using 5' RACE. The instrument was an Illumina HiSeq 2500. A second PCR of roughly 7 to 11 cycles was performed with a sample-barcoded 5' primer and a J-beta primer mix. Each TCR beta cDNA molecule received a unique molecular identifier from a template-switch 5' adaptor carrying 12 random nucleotides. Each sample yielded at least 2.5 million CDR3-containing paired-end reads. First-strand cDNA was synthesized from all RNA with the Mint cDNA synthesis kit, primed by a TRBC-specific oligonucleotide. Following uracil-DNA glycosylase treatment, all cDNA underwent a first 18-cycle PCR with the universal primers M1SS and BC2_uni_R. The study's processing was this. Normalization of each sample was performed by random selection of 1 million high-quality reads, each carrying a distinct molecular identifier. Instead of being binned into consensus sequences, reads that shared molecular identifiers were thrown out. MiTCR, set to a Q25 quality threshold and the strictest error-elimination algorithm, was used for CDR3 identification, clonotype clustering and error correction. A nonparametric unseen species model with Euler transformation was used to estimate a lower bound on total TCR beta diversity. TCRdb applied fastp at Q25 and MiXCR to the public reads, then kept only in-frame beta chains. Every entry covers one CDR3 protein and lists the most common genes and DNA from its rows. None of the V and J calls come from the authors' own analysis; TCRdb made them. The sample records hundreds of thousands of distinct CDR3 sequences, around 25% of which are singletons. The ten largest make up just under 9.5% of the sample.

The cysteine opens and the phenylalanine closes a CDR3 of 16 amino acids. The retained sequence is limited to the CDR3, 48 bases, with the frame set at the first base. CDR1 MNHNS and CDR2 SASEGT were looked up in the germline V gene. In the case of this clonotype: Which antigen it targets is not known. No quality values exist for individual bases; no much larger clone is one base distant.

This same sample was also part of a study on T cells of mothers and their children. As that second paper reports: Nine systemically healthy Caucasian individuals, comprising three mothers and their six children, were included as donors. cDNA synthesis consumed the entire amount of extracted RNA, loaded at roughly 1.5 ug RNA in each 15 ul reaction. In the second PCR, sample barcodes and 2-4 random nucleotides were introduced via the M1S primer. Over 8 million TCR beta CDR3 reads came from each mother, compared with millions of reads from each child. Thymic selection shapes the output of TCR recombination in a similar way in related and unrelated pairs, and inherited differences have a minor effect. Normalized repertoire overlap in related mother-child pairs was always slightly higher than in unrelated mother-child pairs, but the difference was never significant. No persistent microchimeric T cell clones were found, with a detection sensitivity of roughly 92 clones per million clonotypes. To look for features that set related mother-child pairs apart from unrelated individuals, the researchers ran deep NGS to compare the TCR beta repertoires of mothers and children. Mothers averaged about 40 +/- 4 years of age and children averaged approximately 11 +/- 4 years. After adapter ligation was performed with NEBNext reagents, the libraries were sequenced on an Illumina HiSeq 2000 with 100+100 nt paired-end reads. To avoid cross-contamination, the mother libraries and the child libraries were prepared a month apart and sequenced in separate runs. Each donor had between 500,000 and 2,000,000 distinct TCR beta clonotypes identified. Naive TCR beta clonotypes were estimated from low-frequency clonotypes matched to each donor's FACS-determined naive share, without sorting.

This TCR was recovered from a boy aged 10-17 years in good health. Sequencing was carried out using blood. The rearranged chain carries TRBV6-1 and TRBJ2-5; TRBD2 agrees with 8 junctional bases. The J call may be faulty, since TRBJ2-1 better matches the DNA end. The CDR3 sequence is CASRDLSGSATNEQFF. At the DNA level, the sequence is TGTGCCAGCAGAGACCTCAGCGGGAGTGCAACTAATGAGCAGTTCTTC.